The clone carrying this TCR beta chain was seen only once. What it recognizes is unknown. Sequencing of TCR beta was undertaken in CD8+ and CD4+ T cells derived from blood. FACS was used to enrich TEMRA cells, whereas the CD8+ and CD4+ T cells were obtained by negative isolation. This specimen comes from a study of CD8 T cells in Susac syndrome. Study conclusions and caveats: In its TCR sequencing and HLA analysis, the study acknowledged that the number of individuals was relatively small.

RNA totalling about 0.45 to 1 ug underwent reverse transcription with random hexamers. The authors amplified TCR beta CDR3 across 54 Vbeta and 13 Jbeta using immunoSEQ multiplex PCR. One entry per CDR3 protein, called by TCRdb with MiXCR from the immunoSEQ multiplex PCR reads. Here the sample spans some 300,000 distinct CDR3 sequences, 65% to 90% being singletons. The germline gives CDR1 KGHDR, CDR2 SFDVKD. The CDR3 contains 14 residues. The trim removed 9 bases at V and 7 bases at J, leaving 11 bases unmatched. The chain carries TRBV24-1 and TRBJ2-1; TRBD2 matches 7 bases. The TCR originated in a human donor with multiple sclerosis. The source material was CD8+ T cells from PBMCs. The CDR3 sequence is CATSSGGTGNEQFF. CDR3 nucleotide sequence: TGTGCCACCTCTAGCGGTGGGACGGGGAATGAGCAGTTCTTC.